One sample yielded the 10 T cell receptor beta chains listed below, sequenced in a study of CD8+CD57+ T cells in acquired aplastic anemia. The study profiled TCR beta VDJ and CDR3 using genomic DNA as template. MiXCR, run by TCRdb on the reads, gives a single entry per CDR3 protein. The sample lists some 410,000 distinct CDR3 sequences; under 80% were seen once. Sequencing was carried out using sorted CD4+, CD8+, or CD8+CD57+ T cells (not recorded which) from PBMCs. The receptors originated from a human donor in good health, serving as a control.

DNA of the CDR3: TGTGCCAGCAGTTTCTCTGGGCGGGTAAAGCAGTACTTC. Translating it yields CASSFSGRVKQYF. This chain joins TRBV6-2 or TRBV6-3 and TRBJ2-7, with D possibly TRBD2 on 5 matching bases. Germline-derived CDR1 and CDR2 are MNHEY and SVGEGT. Trimming stripped 4 bases from V and 8 bases from J, with 15 bases between. The CDR3 loop spans 13 amino acids.

This clonotype appeared many times. CDR3 nucleotides: TGTGCCTGGAGTGTATTCATACCAGGAGAGCAGTACTTC. Translated, it gives CAWSVFIPGEQYF. The chain uses TRBV30 and TRBJ2-7; D is unclear. CDR3 length equals 13 residues. Trimming shortened V by 0 bases and J by 7 bases, and 13 bases separated the two germline ends. In germline, CDR1 is GTSNPN, CDR2 SVGIG (reference sequence).

The chain carries TRBV12-3 or TRBV12-4 and TRBJ2-1; TRBD2 aligns across 9 bases. The junction had 5 bases not matched to a gene; V was cut back by 5 bases and J by 0 bases. CDR3 length equals 16 residues. The DNA of the CDR3 is TGTGCCAGCAGTGGTACAGCGGGGGGCTCCTACAATGAGCAGTTCTTC. Translation gives CASSGTAGGSYNEQFF.

This clonotype came up once. This sequence joins TRBV12-3 or TRBV12-4 and TRBJ1-1, with D uncertain. V was clipped by 6 bases and J by 8 bases, with 7 bases between them. This CDR3 spans 10 amino acids. CDR3: CASREKEAFF. In DNA form, the CDR3 reads TGTGCCAGCAGAGAAAAAGAAGCTTTCTTT.

This clonotype was recorded many times. The V and J genes are TRBV9 and TRBJ2-2, with D possibly being TRBD2 (5 bases). The CDR3 contains 16 residues. Germline V gene data show CDR1 as SGDLS and CDR2 as YYNGEE. V was pared by 0 bases and J by 0 bases, with 9 bases between. In DNA, the CDR3 is TGTGCCAGCAGCGTAGGGGAGCGCCCGAACACCGGGGAGCTGTTTTTT. Translated, it gives CASSVGERPNTGELFF.

There are a few counts of this clonotype. This chain joins TRBV7-8 and TRBJ1-5, with D possibly matching TRBD1 (5 bases). Trimming took 1 base from V and 6 from J, leaving 19 bases between them. CDR1 SGHVS and CDR2 FQNEAQ come from the germline V gene. The CDR3 is 17 amino acids. CDR3 residues: CASSLGVSRVFRQPQHF. CDR3 DNA: TGTGCCAGCAGCTTAGGGGTGAGCAGGGTGTTTCGTCAGCCCCAGCATTTT.

As for this clonotype: Compared with germline, one end of the junction differs, possibly owing to a read error. V is TRBV7-2 and J is TRBJ1-4; tentative D call: TRBD1 (5 bases). This CDR3 is built from 14 residues. Germline CDR1 reads SGHTA; CDR2 reads FQGNSA. The CDR3 here is CASSVDTEGETLFF. Here the CDR3 DNA reads TGCGCCAGCAGCGTGGACACGGAGGGCGAAACGCTGTTTTTT. The complete variable domain, with remaining parts taken from reference TRBV7-2 and TRBJ1-4, reads GAGVSQSPSNKVTEKGKDVELRCDPISGHTALYWYRQSLGQGLEFLIYFQGNSAPDKSGLPSDRFSAERTGGSVSTLTIQRTQQEDSAVYLCASSVDTEGETLFFGSGTQLSVL.

This clonotype was found many times. J is TRBJ1-1 and V is TRBV7-3, with D perhaps TRBD1 (6 bases). V lost 2 bases, J lost 4 bases, and 11 bases lay in between. The CDR3 sequence is 14 residues long. Per germline, CDR1 SGHTA and CDR2 FQGTGA. CDR3: CASSLGGDGTEAFF. CDR3 sequence (DNA): TGTGCCAGCAGCTTAGGGGGCGACGGCACTGAAGCTTTCTTT.

This clonotype has a single count. This rearrangement joins TRBV7-3 to TRBJ2-3; D call uncertain. The V end was cut by 1 base, the J end by 2 bases, with 4 bases between. The CDR3 length is 13 residues. The germline CDR1 and CDR2 sequences are SGHTA and FQGTGA. In nucleotides, the CDR3 is TGTGCCAGCAGCTTAAGGCCCACAGATACGCAGTATTTT. This translates into CASSLRPTDTQYF.

This clonotype has just one count. This could be a read error, since a much larger clone is one nucleotide away. A read error is likely, as this CDR3 ends without the conserved phenylalanine or tryptophan. The chain combines TRBV20-1 with TRBJ2-3; perhaps TRBD1 as D (6 bases). The CDR3 is 17 amino acids. Trimming shortened V by 6 bases and J by 0 bases, and 22 bases separated the two germline ends. Germline CDR1 is DFQATT and CDR2 is SNEGSKA (reference sequence). CDR3 sequence: CSAIPPVGAYSTDTQYL. As DNA, the CDR3 is TGCAGTGCGATCCCCCCCGTGGGGGCCTATAGCACAGATACGCAGTATCTT.